This T cell receptor (beta chain) was obtained from a study of cytomegalovirus exposure and HLA in healthy donors. PCR was performed using 60 Vbeta and 13 Jbeta primers. Profiled with immunoSEQ multiplex PCR; TCRdb holds only in-frame clones, not every one. The sample includes around 210,000 clones, more than 65% of them seen just once. Overall study results and limits: Many donors carried some public TCRs, although rarity characterized most TCR sequences. An analysis was carried out at a later point. It showed that HLA-associated TCR beta chains were more clonally expanded than equally common non-associated chains.

Concerning this clone itself: Its antigen remains unknown.

This sequence was found in a man aged 45-60 years in good health and CMV-seronegative. Sequenced material: PBMCs.

The CDR3 nucleotides read TGCGCCAGCAGTCACGCCAGAGGGCCCAATCAGCCCCAGCATTTT. Translated, it gives CASSHARGPNQPQHF. The V call is TRBV23-1, the J call TRBJ1-5; D not resolved. TRBV23-1 counts as an open reading frame of uncertain function. Trimming took 3 bases from V and 3 from J, leaving 12 bases between them. There are 15 residues in the CDR3.